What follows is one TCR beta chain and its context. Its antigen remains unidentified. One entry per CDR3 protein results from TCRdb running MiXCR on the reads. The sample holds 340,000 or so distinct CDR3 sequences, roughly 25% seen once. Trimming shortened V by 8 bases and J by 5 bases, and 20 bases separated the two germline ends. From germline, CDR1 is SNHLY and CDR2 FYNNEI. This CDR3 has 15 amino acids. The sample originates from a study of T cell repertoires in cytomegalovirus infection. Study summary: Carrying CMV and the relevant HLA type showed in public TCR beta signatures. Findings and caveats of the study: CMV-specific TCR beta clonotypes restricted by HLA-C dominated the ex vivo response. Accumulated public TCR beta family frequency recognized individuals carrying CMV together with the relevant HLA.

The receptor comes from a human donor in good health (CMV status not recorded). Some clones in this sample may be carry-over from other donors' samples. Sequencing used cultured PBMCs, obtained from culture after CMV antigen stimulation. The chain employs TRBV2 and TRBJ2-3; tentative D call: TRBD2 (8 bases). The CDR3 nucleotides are TGTGCCAGCCACCTCCGGGACAGCGGGGGAGATACGCAGTATTTT. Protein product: CASHLRDSGGDTQYF.